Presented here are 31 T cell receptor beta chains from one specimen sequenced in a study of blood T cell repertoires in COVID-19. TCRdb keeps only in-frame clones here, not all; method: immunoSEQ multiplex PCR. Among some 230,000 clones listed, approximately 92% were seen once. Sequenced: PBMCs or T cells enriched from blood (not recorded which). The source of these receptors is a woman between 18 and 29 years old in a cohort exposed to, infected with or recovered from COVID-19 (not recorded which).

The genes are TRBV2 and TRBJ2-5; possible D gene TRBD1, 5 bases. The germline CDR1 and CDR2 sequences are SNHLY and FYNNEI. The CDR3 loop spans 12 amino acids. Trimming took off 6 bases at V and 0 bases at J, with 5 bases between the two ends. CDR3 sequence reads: CASRTDQETQYF. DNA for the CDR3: TGTGCCAGCAGGACAGACCAAGAGACCCAGTACTTC.

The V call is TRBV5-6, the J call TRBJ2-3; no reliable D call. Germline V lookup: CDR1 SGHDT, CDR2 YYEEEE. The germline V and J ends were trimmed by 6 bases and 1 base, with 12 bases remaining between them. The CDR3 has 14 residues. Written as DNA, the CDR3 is TGTGCCAGCACCCCGGGTCGGGGCACAGATACGCAGTATTTT. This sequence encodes CASTPGRGTDTQYF.

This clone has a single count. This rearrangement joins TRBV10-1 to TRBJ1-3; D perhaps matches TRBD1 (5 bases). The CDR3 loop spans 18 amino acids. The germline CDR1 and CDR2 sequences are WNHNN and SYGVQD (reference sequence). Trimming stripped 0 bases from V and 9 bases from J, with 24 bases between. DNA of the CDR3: TGCGCCAGCAGTGAGTCTGGGTTTTGGCGGGGGTCGGAGGGCACCATATATTTT. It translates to CASSESGFWRGSEGTIYF.

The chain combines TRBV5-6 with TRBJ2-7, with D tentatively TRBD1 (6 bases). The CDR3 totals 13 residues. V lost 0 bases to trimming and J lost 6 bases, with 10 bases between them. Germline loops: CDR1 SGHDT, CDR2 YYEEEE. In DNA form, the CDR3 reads TGTGCCAGCAGCTTGGGGCAGGGGATCGAGCAGTACTTC. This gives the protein CASSLGQGIEQYF.

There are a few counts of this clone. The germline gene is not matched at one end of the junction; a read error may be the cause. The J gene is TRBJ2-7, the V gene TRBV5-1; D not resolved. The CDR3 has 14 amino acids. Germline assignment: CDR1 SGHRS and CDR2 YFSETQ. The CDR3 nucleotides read TGCGCCAGCAGGTCTGGTATGGGCGCCTACGAGCAGTGCTTC. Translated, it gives CASRSGMGAYEQCF.

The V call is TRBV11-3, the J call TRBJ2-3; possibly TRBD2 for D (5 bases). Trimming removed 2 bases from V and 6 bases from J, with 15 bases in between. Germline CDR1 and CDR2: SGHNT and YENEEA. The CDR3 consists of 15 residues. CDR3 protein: CASSLRRSPGDTQYF. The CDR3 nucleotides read TGTGCCAGCAGCTTACGTCGTAGCCCGGGGGATACGCAGTATTTT.

CDR3 bases: TGTGCCAGTAGCCCTAGCGGGAGCTCCTACAATGAGCAGTTCTTC. This sequence encodes CASSPSGSSYNEQFF. The gene calls are TRBV19 and TRBJ2-1; 10 nucleotides match TRBD2. After removal of 6 bases from V and 0 bases from J, the junction contained 2 bases not matched to a gene. Germline lookup yields CDR1 LNHDA and CDR2 SQIVND (reference sequence). The CDR3 has 15 amino acids.

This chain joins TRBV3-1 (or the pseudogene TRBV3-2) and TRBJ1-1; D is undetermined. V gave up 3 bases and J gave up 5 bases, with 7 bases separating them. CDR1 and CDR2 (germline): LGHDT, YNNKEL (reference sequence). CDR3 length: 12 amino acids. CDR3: CASSQGRTEAFF. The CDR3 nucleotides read TGTGCCAGCAGCCAGGGGAGAACTGAAGCTTTCTTT.

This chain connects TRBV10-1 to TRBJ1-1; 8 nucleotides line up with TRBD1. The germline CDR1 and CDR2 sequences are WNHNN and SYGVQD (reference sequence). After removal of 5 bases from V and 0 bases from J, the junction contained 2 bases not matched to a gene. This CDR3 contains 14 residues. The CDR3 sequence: CASSRQGMNTEAFF. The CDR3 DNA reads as TGCGCCAGCAGTCGACAGGGGATGAACACTGAAGCTTTCTTT.

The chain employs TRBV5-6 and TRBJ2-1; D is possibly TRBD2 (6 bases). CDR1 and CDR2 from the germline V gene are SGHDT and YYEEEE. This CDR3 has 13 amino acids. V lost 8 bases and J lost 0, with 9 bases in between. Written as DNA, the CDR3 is TGTGCCAGTAGCGGCAGCTCCTACAATGAGCAGTTCTTC. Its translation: CASSGSSYNEQFF.

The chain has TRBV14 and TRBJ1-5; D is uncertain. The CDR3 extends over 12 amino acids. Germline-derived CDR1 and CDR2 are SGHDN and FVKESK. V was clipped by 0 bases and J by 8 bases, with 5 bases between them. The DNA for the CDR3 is TGTGCCAGCAGCCAAGAGGGAGAGCCCCAGCATTTT. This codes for CASSQEGEPQHF.

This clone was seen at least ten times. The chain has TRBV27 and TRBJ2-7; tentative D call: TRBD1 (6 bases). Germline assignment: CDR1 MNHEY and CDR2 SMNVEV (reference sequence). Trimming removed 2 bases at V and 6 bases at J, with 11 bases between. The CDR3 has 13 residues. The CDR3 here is CASSLASGVEQYF. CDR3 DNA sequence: TGTGCCAGCAGTTTAGCGTCAGGGGTCGAGCAGTACTTC.

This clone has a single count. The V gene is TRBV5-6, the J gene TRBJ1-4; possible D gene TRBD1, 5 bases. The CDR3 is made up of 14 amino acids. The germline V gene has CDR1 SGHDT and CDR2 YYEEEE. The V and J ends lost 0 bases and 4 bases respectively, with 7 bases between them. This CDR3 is CASSLGQSNEKLFF. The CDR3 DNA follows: TGTGCCAGCAGCTTGGGACAGAGTAATGAAAAACTGTTTTTT.

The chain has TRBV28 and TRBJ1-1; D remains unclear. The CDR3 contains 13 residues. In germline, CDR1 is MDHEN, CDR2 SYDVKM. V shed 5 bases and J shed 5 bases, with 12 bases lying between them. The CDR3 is CASSRSDQTEAFF. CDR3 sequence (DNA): TGTGCCAGCAGTAGAAGCGATCAGACTGAAGCTTTCTTT.

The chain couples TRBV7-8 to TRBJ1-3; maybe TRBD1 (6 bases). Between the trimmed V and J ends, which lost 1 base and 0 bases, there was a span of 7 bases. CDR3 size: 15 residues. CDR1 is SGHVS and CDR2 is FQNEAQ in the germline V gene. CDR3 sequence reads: CASSLDRDSGNTIYF. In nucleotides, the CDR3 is TGTGCCAGCAGCTTAGACAGGGACTCTGGAAACACCATATATTTT.

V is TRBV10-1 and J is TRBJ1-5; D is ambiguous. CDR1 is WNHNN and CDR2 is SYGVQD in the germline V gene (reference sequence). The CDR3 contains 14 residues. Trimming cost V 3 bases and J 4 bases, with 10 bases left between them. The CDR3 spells CASSDSGPNQPQHF. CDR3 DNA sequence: TGCGCCAGCAGTGATAGTGGTCCTAATCAGCCCCAGCATTTT.

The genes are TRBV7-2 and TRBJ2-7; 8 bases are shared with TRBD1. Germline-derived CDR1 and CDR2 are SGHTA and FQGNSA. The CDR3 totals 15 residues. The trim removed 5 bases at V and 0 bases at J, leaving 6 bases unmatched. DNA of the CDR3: TGTGCCAGCAGCGAGGACAGGGCCAGCTCCTACGAGCAGTACTTC. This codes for CASSEDRASSYEQYF.

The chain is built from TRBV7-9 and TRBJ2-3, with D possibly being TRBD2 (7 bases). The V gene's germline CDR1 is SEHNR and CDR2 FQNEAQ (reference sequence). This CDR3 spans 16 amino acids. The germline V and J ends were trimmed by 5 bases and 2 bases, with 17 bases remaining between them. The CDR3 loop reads CASSTHLRGHTDTQYF. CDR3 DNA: TGTGCCAGCAGCACCCACTTGCGGGGGCACACAGATACGCAGTATTTT.

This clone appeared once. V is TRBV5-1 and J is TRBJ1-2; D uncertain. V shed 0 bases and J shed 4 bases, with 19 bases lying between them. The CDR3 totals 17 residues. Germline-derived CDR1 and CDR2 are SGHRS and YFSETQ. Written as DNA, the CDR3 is TGCGCCAGCAGCTTGGAGCCGTTAAGGCACAGTCCCTATGGCTACACCTTC. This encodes CASSLEPLRHSPYGYTF.

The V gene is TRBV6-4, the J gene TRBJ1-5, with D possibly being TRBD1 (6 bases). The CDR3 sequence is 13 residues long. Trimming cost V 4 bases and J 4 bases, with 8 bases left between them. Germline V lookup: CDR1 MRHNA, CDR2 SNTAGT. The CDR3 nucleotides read TGTGCCAGCAGTGCAGGGGAAAATCAGCCCCAGCATTTT. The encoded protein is CASSAGENQPQHF.

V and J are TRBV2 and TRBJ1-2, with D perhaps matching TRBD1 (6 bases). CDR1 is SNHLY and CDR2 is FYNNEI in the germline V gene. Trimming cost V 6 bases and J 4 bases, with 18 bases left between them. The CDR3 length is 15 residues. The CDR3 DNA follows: TGTGCCAGCAGCCAAAGGGGGGGCGCAGGCTATGGCTACACCTTC. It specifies CASSQRGGAGYGYTF. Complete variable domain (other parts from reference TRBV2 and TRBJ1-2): EPEVTQTPSHQVTQMGQEVILRCVPISNHLYFYWYRQILGQKVEFLVSFYNNEISEKSEIFDDQFSVERPDGSNFTLKIRSTKLEDSAMYFCASSQRGGAGYGYTFGSGTRLTVV.

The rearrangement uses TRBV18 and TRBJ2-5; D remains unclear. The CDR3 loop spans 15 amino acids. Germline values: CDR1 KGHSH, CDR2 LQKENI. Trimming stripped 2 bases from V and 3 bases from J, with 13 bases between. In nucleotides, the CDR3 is TGTGCCAGCTCACCAAATGCCGGGTTCGAAGAGACCCAGTACTTC. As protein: CASSPNAGFEETQYF.

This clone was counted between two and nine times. In nucleotides, the CDR3 is TGTGCCAGCAGTCTAGGGGGCGTCTACGAGCAGTACTTC. Translating gives CASSLGGVYEQYF. The chain links TRBV6-5 to TRBJ2-7, with TRBD1 matching over 7 bases. Germline trimming cut 5 bases from V and 3 bases from J; bases unmatched to any gene: 4. CDR1 MNHEY and CDR2 SVGAGI come from the germline V gene. The CDR3 extends over 13 amino acids.

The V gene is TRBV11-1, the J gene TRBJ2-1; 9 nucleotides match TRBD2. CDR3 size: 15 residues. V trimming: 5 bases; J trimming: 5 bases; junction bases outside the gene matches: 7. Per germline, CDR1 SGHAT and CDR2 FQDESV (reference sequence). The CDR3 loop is CASSVRLAENNEQFF. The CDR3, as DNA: TGTGCCAGCAGCGTAAGACTAGCGGAAAACAATGAGCAGTTCTTC.

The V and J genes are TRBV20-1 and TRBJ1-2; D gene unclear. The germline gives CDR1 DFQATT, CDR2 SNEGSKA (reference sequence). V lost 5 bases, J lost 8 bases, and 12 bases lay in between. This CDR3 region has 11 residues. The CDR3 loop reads CSAPGSAGYTF. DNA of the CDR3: TGCAGTGCTCCGGGGTCTGCCGGCTACACCTTC.

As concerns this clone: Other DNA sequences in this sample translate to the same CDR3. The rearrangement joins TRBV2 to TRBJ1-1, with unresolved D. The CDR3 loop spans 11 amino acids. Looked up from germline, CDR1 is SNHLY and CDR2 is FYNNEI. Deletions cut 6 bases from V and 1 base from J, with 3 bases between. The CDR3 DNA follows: TGTGCCAGCAGCCAGAACACTGAAGCTTTCTTT. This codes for CASSQNTEAFF.

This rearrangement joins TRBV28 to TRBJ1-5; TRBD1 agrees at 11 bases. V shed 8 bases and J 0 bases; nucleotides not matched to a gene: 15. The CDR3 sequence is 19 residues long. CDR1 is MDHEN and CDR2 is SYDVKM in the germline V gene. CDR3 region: CASAGGDRGALYSNQPQHF. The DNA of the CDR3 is TGTGCCAGCGCCGGTGGGGACAGGGGGGCCCTTTATAGCAATCAGCCCCAGCATTTT.

The CDR3, as DNA: TGTGCCAGCAGCTCCCACCCGAGTGCAACTAATGAAAAACTGTTTTTT. This codes for CASSSHPSATNEKLFF. The chain uses TRBV7-9 and TRBJ1-4; D is ambiguous. Trimming cost V 4 bases and J 0 bases, with 12 bases left between them. Germline-derived CDR1 and CDR2 are SEHNR and FQNEAQ (reference sequence). The CDR3 is 16 residues long.

The CDR3 nucleotides are TGTGCCAGCTCCGTCGAGCGGGCCGGGGAGCTGTTTTTT. It yields the protein CASSVERAGELFF. The V call is TRBV18, the J call TRBJ2-2, with D tentatively TRBD2 (6 bases). V lost 6 bases to trimming and J lost 6 bases, with 11 bases between them. The CDR3 is 13 amino acids. Germline CDR1 KGHSH, CDR2 LQKENI.

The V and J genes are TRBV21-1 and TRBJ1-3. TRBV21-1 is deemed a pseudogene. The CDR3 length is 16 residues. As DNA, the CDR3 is TGTGCCAGCAGTTCGGGGGGACGGAACTCTGGAAACACCATATATTTT. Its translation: CASSSGGRNSGNTIYF.

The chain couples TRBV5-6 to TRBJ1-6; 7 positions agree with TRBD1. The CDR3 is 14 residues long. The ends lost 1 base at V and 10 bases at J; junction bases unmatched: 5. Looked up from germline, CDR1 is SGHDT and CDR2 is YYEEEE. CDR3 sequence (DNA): TGTGCCAGCAGCTTGTGGACAGGACGATCACCCCTCCACTTT. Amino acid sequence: CASSLWTGRSPLHF.